These T cell receptor beta chains were read from a single sample in a study of tumor and adjacent non-tumor tissue in lung cancer. TCRdb re-called the multiplex PCR reads with MiXCR, one entry per CDR3 protein. The sample comprises about 140,000 distinct CDR3 sequences, approximately 66% of which are singletons, and around a sixth rests with the top ten. Sequencing used lung tumor tissue. All receptors come from a man aged 60 to 75 with small cell lung cancer. Each CDR3 is given with its conserved first and last residue. D genes are given only for firm matches. A row's size may be missing; if present it is once, few, many or a size class.

>TRBD1|TRBJ2-2|TRBV29-1|NA
CSALGGSVNTGELFF
TGCAGCGCCCTAGGGGGCTCGGTGAACACCGGGGAGCTGTTTTTT
>NA|TRBJ2-1|TRBV20-1|many
CSARSGSADNEQFF
TGCAGTGCTAGATCGGGGAGCGCCGACAATGAGCAGTTCTTC
>TRBD1|TRBJ2-7|TRBV7-9|few
CASSFPGQGAYEQYF
TGTGCCAGCAGCTTCCCGGGACAGGGGGCCTACGAGCAGTACTTC
>TRBD1|TRBJ1-1|TRBV6-5|NA
CGSLGTGWGDIEAFF
TGTGGTAGTCTGGGGACAGGGTGGGGCGACATTGAAGCTTTCTTT
>NA|TRBJ2-3|TRBV11-3|few
CAISFNENTDTQYF
TGTGCCATCAGCTTTAACGAAAACACGGATACGCAGTATTTT
>NA|TRBJ1-6|TRBV12-3/TRBV12-4|NA
CASSPPGRRDSPLHF
TGTGCCAGCAGTCCCCCCGGGCGAAGAGATTCACCCCTCCACTTT
>TRBD1|TRBJ2-1|TRBV29-1|NA
CSVEGRNKGPQREGQGQGYNEQFF
TGCAGCGTTGAAGGACGGAACAAGGGCCCACAGAGGGAAGGACAGGGCCAGGGCTACAATGAGCAGTTCTTC
>TRBD1|TRBJ1-6|TRBV11-2|NA
CASRLERSAGGRSPLHF
TGTGCTAGCAGATTAGAGCGCTCGGCAGGGGGCAGATCACCCCTCCACTTT
>NA|TRBJ2-1|TRBV4-1|few
CASSPTSPSADPYNEQFF
TGCGCCAGCAGCCCGACCTCGCCTAGCGCCGATCCCTACAATGAGCAGTTCTTC
>NA|TRBJ2-3|TRBV4-1|NA
CASSQESAGDTQYF
TGCGCCAGCAGCCAAGAGTCGGCAGGTGATACGCAGTATTTT
>NA|TRBJ2-1|TRBV11-1|NA
CASSRGPGAVAPYGEQFF
TGTGCCAGTAGCCGCGGCCCGGGGGCGGTGGCGCCCTACGGTGAGCAGTTCTTC
>TRBD2|TRBJ2-5|TRBV29-1|NA
CNAGTSGSGETQYF
TGCAACGCCGGGACTAGCGGGAGCGGGGAGACGCAGTACTTC
>NA|TRBJ1-1|TRBV11-3|many
CASSLESGTEAFF
TGTGCCAGCAGCTTAGAAAGCGGCACTGAAGCTTTCTTT
>TRBD2|TRBJ2-7|TRBV6-5|NA
CASNLTSGSYEQYF
TGTGCCAGCAACCTAACTAGCGGGAGCTACGAGCAATACTTC
>TRBD2|TRBJ2-1|TRBV11-3|NA
CASTSGLVGGPYNEEFF
TGTGCCAGCACCTCGGGACTAGTGGGAGGGCCCTACAATGAGGAGTTCTTC
>TRBD2|TRBJ2-4|TRBV12-3/TRBV12-4|NA
CASSFGGVKNIQHF
TGTGCCAGCAGTTTCGGGGGGGTCAAAAACATTCAGCACTTC
>TRBD1|TRBJ2-2|TRBV11-3|NA
CASRWTGNTGELFF
TGTGCCAGCAGATGGACAGGGAACACCGGGGAGCTCTTTTTT
>NA|TRBJ2-7|TRBV20-1|NA
CSPWWSDEQYF
TGCAGTCCTTGGTGGAGCGACGAGCAATACTTC
>NA|TRBJ2-1|TRBV12-3/TRBV12-4|NA
CASNRDRLGEQFF
TGTGCAAGCAATCGCGATCGACTGGGTGAGCAGTTCTTC
>TRBD2|TRBJ2-1|TRBV5-1|NA
CATSLGTIMDEQFF
TGCGCCACCAGCTTAGGGACTATCATGGATGAGCAGTTCTTC
>NA|TRBJ2-5|TRBV29-1|NA
CSVEGIVEQETQYF
TGCAGCGTTGAGGGCATAGTTGAGCAAGAGACCCAGTACTTC
>NA|TRBJ1-2|TRBV20-1|many
CSARSGANYGYTF
TGCAGTGCTAGATCAGGCGCTAACTATGGCTACACCTTC
>NA|TRBJ2-3|TRBV14|few
CASSQFKGDTQYF
TGTGCCAGCAGCCAATTCAAAGGGGATACGCAATATTTT
>NA|TRBJ2-3|TRBV11-2|NA
CASSLAGEADARYF
TGTGCCAGCAGCTTAGCGGGTGAAGCAGATGCGCGGTATTTT
>TRBD2|TRBJ2-1|TRBV29-1|many
CSTPGTNNNEQFF
TGCAGCACCCCCGGGACTAACAACAATGAGCAGTTCTTC
>NA|TRBJ2-7|TRBV5-4|NA
CASSFVRETVSEQYF
TGTGCCAGTAGCTTTGTCCGGGAGACGGTCAGCGAGCAGTACTTC
>NA|TRBJ1-2|TRBV5-4|NA
CASSHDRGGGYTF
TGTGCCAGCAGCCACGACAGAGGTGGTGGCTACACCTTC
>TRBD2|TRBJ2-6|TRBV20-1|NA
CSAAPGLAGSGANVLTF
TGCAGTGCTGCGCCGGGACTAGCGGGCTCTGGGGCCAACGTCCTGACTTTC
>NA|TRBJ2-5|TRBV6-6|many
CASIPGQSKETQYF
TGTGCCAGCATCCCCGGACAGTCTAAAGAGACCCAGTACTTC
>NA|TRBJ1-2|TRBV28|NA
CASSNVLSYGYTF
TGTGCCAGCAGTAACGTCCTCAGCTATGGCTACACCTTC
>NA|TRBJ2-3|TRBV28|once
CAISDARGFTDTQYF
TGTGCCATCAGTGACGCGAGGGGGTTCACAGATACGCAGTATTTT
>TRBD1|TRBJ1-1|TRBV5-1|NA
CASSFMTGEGAEAFF
TGCGCCAGCAGCTTTATGACAGGGGAAGGGGCTGAAGCTTTCTTT
>NA|TRBJ2-3|TRBV7-3|NA
CASSHLGKWGDTQYF
TGTGCCAGCAGCCACCTGGGGAAGTGGGGAGATACGCAGTATTTT
>NA|TRBJ2-7|TRBV11-1|once
CASSLWGFTYEQYF
TGTGCCAGCAGCTTATGGGGCTTCACCTACGAGCAGTACTTC
>NA|TRBJ1-1|TRBV12-5|NA
CASGLILSGVEAFF
TGTGCTAGTGGTTTGATACTAAGTGGGGTTGAAGCTTTCTTT
>TRBD2|TRBJ2-1|TRBV20-1|few
CSALLLAGGRYNEQFF
TGCAGTGCTCTATTATTAGCGGGAGGCCGGTACAATGAGCAGTTCTTC
>NA|TRBJ2-7|TRBV28|few
CASNPLGAGDHEQYF
TGTGCCAGCAACCCTCTAGGAGCAGGGGACCACGAGCAGTACTTC
>TRBD1|TRBJ2-6|TRBV20-1|NA
CSAIDRGMPSGANVLTF
TGCAGTGCTATCGACAGGGGGATGCCCTCTGGGGCCAACGTCCTGACTTTC
>NA|TRBJ1-5|TRBV6-1|NA
CVSRWRGQPQHF
TGTGTCAGCAGATGGAGGGGTCAGCCCCAGCATTTT
>NA|TRBJ2-5|TRBV7-2|once
CASSLDGPTQYF
TGTGCCAGCAGCTTAGATGGTCCGACCCAGTACTTC
>TRBD1|TRBJ1-1|TRBV29-1|many
CSGGTGSEAFF
TGCAGCGGCGGGACAGGATCTGAAGCTTTCTTT
>NA|TRBJ2-1|TRBV11-3|few
CASSAPGLPNEQFF
TGTGCCAGCAGCGCCCCCGGTCTTCCAAATGAGCAGTTCTTC
>NA|TRBJ2-1|TRBV11-3|many
CASSLEGLGEQFF
TGTGCCAGCAGCTTAGAGGGCTTAGGGGAGCAGTTCTTC
>NA|TRBJ1-1|TRBV11-2|NA
CVSSTIQGMNTEAFF
TGTGTCAGCAGCACCATACAGGGCATGAACACTGAAGCTTTCTTT
>TRBD2|TRBJ2-1|TRBV20-1|few
CSARDGRSGRTLYNEQFF
TGCAGTGCTAGAGATGGGCGTAGCGGGCGGACGCTTTACAATGAGCAGTTCTTC
>NA|TRBJ1-2|TRBV5-1|NA
CASSPLDNIGYGYTF
TGCGCCAGCAGCCCGCTGGACAACATCGGCTATGGCTACACCTTC
>TRBD1|TRBJ1-1|TRBV6-5|NA
CVTSKRTGGTEAFF
TGTGTCACCAGCAAAAGGACAGGGGGCACTGAAGCTTTCTTT
>NA|TRBJ1-4|TRBV5-1|many
CASSLGQTTNEKLFF
TGCGCCAGCAGCTTGGGACAAACAACTAATGAAAAACTGTTTTTT
>NA|TRBJ2-1|TRBV6-6|NA
CASADRTYNGQFF
TGTGCCAGCGCAGATAGAACCTACAATGGGCAGTTCTTC
>NA|TRBJ1-5|TRBV6-1|NA
CARRVTSGQPQHF
TGTGCCAGGAGAGTTACCTCGGGACAGCCCCAGCATTTT
>NA|TRBJ2-7|TRBV20-1|NA
CSARDFREEYEQYF
TGCAGTGCTAGAGATTTTAGGGAGGAGTACGAGCAGTACTTC
>TRBD1|TRBJ1-4|TRBV5-1|NA
CASRQGASEKLFF
TGCGCCAGCCGACAGGGGGCGAGTGAAAAACTGTTTTTT
>TRBD1|TRBJ1-4|TRBV6-5|NA
CASRITGDINEKLFF
TGTGCCAGCCGGATAACAGGGGACATTAATGAAAAACTGTTTTTT
>TRBD1|TRBJ1-4|TRBV6-1|few
CASSGKTTGRSEKLFF
TGTGCCAGCAGTGGCAAGACGACAGGGAGAAGTGAAAAACTGTTTTTT
>TRBD2|TRBJ2-1|TRBV20-1|NA
CSAKISGRGIYEQLF
TGCAGTGCTAAAATAAGCGGGAGAGGGATCTATGAGCAGCTCTTC